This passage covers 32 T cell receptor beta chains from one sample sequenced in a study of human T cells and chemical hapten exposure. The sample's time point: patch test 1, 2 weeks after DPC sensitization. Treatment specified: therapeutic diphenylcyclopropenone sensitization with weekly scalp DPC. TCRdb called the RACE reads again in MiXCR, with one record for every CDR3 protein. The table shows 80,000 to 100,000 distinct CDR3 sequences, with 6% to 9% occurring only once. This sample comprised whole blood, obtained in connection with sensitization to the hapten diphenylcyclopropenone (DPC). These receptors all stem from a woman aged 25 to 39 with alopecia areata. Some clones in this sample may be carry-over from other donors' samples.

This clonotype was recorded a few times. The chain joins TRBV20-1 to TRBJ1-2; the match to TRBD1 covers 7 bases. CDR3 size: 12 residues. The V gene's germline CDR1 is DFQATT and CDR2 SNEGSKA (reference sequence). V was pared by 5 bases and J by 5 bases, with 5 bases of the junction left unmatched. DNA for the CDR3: TGCAGTGCTCCCGACAGGGTTTATGGCTACACCTTC. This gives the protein CSAPDRVYGYTF.

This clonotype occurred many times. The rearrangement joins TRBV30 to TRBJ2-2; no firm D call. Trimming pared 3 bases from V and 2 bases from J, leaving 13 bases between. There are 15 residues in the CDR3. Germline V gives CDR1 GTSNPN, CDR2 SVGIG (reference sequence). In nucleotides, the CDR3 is TGTGCCTGGAGGAACCCTCAGAGCAACACCGGGGAGCTGTTTTTT. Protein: CAWRNPQSNTGELFF.

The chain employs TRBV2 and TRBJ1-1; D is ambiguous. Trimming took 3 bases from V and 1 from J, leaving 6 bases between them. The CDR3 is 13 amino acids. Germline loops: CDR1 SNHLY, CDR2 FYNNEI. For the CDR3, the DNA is TGTGCCAGCAGTGACTCCAGGAACACTGAAGCTTTCTTT. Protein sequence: CASSDSRNTEAFF.

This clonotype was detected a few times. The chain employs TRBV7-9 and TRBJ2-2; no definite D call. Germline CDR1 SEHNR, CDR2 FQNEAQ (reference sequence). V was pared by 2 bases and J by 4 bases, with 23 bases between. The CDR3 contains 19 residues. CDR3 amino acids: CASSLRHFLGSQSTGELFF. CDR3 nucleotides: TGTGCCAGCAGCTTACGCCACTTTCTGGGAAGTCAGAGCACCGGGGAGCTGTTTTTT.

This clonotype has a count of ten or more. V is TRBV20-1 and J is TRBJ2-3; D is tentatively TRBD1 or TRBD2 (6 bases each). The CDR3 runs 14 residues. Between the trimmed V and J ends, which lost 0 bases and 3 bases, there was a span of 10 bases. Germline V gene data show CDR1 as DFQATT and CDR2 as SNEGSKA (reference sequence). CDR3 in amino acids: CSARDGGGTDTQYF. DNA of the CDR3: TGCAGTGCTAGAGACGGGGGCGGAACAGATACGCAGTATTTT.

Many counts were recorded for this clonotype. The CDR3 region has the DNA TGTGCTAGTGGCCTCGACCGATATCAGCCCCAGCATTTT. It specifies CASGLDRYQPQHF. The chain combines TRBV12-5 with TRBJ1-5; no reliable D call. V lost 6 bases and J 5 bases, leaving 11 bases between the germline ends. The CDR3 is made up of 13 amino acids. The germline V gene has CDR1 LGHNT and CDR2 FRNRAP.

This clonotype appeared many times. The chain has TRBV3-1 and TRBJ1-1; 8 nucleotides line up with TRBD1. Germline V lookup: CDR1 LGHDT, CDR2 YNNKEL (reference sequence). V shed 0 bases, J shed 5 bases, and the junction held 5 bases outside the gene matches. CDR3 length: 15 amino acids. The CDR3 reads CASSQDGQGWTEAFF. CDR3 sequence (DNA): TGTGCCAGCAGCCAAGATGGACAGGGTTGGACTGAAGCTTTCTTT. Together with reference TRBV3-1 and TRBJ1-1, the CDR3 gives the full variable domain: DTAVSQTPKYLVTQMGNDKSIKCEQNLGHDTMYWYKQDSKKFLKIMFSYNNKELIINETVPNRFSPKSPDKAHLNLHINSLELGDSAVYFCASSQDGQGWTEAFFGQGTRLTVV.

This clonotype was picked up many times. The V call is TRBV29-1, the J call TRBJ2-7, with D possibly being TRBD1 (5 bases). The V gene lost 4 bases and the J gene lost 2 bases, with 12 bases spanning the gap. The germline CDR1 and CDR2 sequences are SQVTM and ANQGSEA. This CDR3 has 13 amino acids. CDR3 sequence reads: CSVVGADTYEQYF. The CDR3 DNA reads TGCAGCGTTGTTGGGGCAGATACCTACGAGCAGTACTTC.

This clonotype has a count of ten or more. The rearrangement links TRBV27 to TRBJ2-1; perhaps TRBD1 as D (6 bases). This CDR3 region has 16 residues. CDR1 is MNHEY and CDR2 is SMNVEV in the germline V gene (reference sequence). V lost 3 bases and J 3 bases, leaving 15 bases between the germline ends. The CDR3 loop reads CASSFSGQYLYNEQFF. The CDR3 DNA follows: TGTGCCAGCAGTTTTTCGGGACAATACCTCTACAATGAGCAGTTCTTC.

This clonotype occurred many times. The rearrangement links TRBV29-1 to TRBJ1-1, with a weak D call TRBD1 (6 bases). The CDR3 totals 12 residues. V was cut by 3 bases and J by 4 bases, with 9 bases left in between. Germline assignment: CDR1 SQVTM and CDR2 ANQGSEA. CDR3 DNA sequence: TGCAGCGTTGATGAGGGGGGCACTGAAGCTTTCTTT. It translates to CSVDEGGTEAFF.

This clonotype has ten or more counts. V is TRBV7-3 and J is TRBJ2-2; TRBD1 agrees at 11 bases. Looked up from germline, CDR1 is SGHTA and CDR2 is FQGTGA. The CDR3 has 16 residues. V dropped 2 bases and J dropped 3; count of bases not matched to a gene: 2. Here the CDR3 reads CASSLGQGAYTGELFF. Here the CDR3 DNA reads TGTGCCAGCAGCTTAGGACAGGGGGCGTACACCGGGGAGCTGTTTTTT.

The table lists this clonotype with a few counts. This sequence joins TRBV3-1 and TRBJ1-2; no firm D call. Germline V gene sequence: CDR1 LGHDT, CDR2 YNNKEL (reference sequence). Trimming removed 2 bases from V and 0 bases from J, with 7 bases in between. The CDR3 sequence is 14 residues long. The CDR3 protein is CASSQRSANYGYTF. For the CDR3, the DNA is TGTGCCAGCAGCCAAAGATCTGCTAACTATGGCTACACCTTC.

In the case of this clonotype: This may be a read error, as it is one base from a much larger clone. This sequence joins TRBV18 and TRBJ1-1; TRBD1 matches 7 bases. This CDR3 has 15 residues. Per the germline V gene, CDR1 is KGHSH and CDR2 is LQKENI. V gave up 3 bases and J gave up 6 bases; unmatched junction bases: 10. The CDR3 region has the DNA TGTGCCAGCTCACCGGGACAGCCAGGGTTGGCTGAAGCTTTCTTT. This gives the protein CASSPGQPGLAEAFF.

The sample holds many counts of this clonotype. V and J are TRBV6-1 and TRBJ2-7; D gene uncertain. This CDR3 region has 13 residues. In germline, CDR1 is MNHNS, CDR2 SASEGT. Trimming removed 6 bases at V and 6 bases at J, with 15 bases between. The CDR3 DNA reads TGTGCCAGCAGCATAACAACCGGACCCGAGCAGTACTTC. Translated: CASSITTGPEQYF.

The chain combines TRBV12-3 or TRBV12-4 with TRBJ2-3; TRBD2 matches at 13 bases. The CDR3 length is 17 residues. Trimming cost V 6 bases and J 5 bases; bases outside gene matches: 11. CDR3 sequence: CASRFRLAGGHRDTQYF. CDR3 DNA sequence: TGTGCCAGCAGGTTCAGACTAGCGGGGGGCCACCGAGATACGCAGTATTTT.

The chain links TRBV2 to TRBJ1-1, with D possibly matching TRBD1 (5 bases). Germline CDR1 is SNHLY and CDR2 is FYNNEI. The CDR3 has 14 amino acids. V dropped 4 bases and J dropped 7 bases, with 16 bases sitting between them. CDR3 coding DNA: TGTGCCAGCAGTGTTAGCGGGGGAGGCAGTGAAGCTTTCTTT. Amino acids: CASSVSGGGSEAFF. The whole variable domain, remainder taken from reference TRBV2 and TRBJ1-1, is EPEVTQTPSHQVTQMGQEVILRCVPISNHLYFYWYRQILGQKVEFLVSFYNNEISEKSEIFDDQFSVERPDGSNFTLKIRSTKLEDSAMYFCASSVSGGGSEAFFGQGTRLTVV.

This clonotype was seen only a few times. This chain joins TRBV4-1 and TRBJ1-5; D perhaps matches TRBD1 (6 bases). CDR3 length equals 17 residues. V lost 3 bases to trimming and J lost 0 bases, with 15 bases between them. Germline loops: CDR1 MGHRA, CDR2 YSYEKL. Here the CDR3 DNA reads TGCGCCAGCAGCCATAAGGACAGACAATATAGCAATCAGCCCCAGCATTTT. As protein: CASSHKDRQYSNQPQHF.

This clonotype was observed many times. CDR3 sequence (DNA): TGCAGTGCACCCGCAGGGTCTAGGACTGAAGCTTTCTTT. It yields the protein CSAPAGSRTEAFF. The V and J genes are TRBV20-1 and TRBJ1-1; D possibly corresponds to TRBD1 (5 bases). Trimming removed 6 bases from V and 5 bases from J, with 16 bases in between. CDR1 is DFQATT and CDR2 is SNEGSKA in the germline V gene (reference sequence). The CDR3 runs 13 residues.

CDR3 coding DNA: TGCGCCAGCAGTGAGTCGACCCGTCACACCGGGGAGCTGTTTTTT. The encoded protein is CASSESTRHTGELFF. The chain combines TRBV10-1 with TRBJ2-2; D unresolved. Per the germline V gene, CDR1 is WNHNN and CDR2 is SYGVQD (reference sequence). The CDR3 is 15 amino acids. Trimming pared 0 bases from V and 3 bases from J, leaving 8 bases between.

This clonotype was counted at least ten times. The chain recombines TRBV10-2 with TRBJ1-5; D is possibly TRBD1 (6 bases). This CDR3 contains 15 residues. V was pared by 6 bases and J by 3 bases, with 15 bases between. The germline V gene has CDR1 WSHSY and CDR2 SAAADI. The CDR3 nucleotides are TGCGCCAGCAGATACGGGCGGGGGCTCAATCAGCCCCAGCATTTT. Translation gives CASRYGRGLNQPQHF.

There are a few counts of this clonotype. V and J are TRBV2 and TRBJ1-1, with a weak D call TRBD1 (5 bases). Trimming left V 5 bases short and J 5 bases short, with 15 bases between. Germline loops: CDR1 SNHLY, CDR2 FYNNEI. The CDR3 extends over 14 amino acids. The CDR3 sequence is CASSSGTRWTEAFF. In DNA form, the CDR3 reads TGTGCCAGCAGTTCCGGGACGAGGTGGACTGAAGCTTTCTTT.

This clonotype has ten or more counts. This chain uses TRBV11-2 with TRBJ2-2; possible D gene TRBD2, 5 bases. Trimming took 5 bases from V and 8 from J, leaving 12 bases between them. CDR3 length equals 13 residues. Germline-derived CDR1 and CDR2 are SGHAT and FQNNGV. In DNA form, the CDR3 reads TGTGCCAGCAGCCCACTGAGGGCGGGGGAGCTGTTTTTT. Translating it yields CASSPLRAGELFF.

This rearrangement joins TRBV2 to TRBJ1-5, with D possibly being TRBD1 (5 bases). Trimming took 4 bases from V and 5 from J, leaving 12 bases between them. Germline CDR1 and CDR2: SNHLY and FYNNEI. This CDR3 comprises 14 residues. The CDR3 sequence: CASSVISGYQPQHF. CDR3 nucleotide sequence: TGTGCCAGCAGTGTCATATCAGGGTATCAGCCCCAGCATTTT.

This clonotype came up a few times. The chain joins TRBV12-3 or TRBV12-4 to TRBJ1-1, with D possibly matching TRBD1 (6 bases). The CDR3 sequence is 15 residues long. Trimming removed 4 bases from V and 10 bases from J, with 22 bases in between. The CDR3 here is CASSSGGGAVLGAFF. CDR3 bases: TGTGCCAGCAGTTCCGGGGGGGGGGCCGTCCTGGGAGCTTTCTTT.

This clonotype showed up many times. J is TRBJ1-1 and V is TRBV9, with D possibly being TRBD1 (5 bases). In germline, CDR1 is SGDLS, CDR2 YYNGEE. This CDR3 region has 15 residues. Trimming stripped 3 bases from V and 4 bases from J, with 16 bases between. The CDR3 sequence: CASSAEGGEVTEAFF. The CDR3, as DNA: TGTGCCAGCAGCGCGGAGGGAGGGGAAGTCACTGAAGCTTTCTTT.

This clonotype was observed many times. CDR3 in DNA: TGTGCCAGCAGCTTAACGCAGGGAAGTTCGGATTCACCCCTCCACTTT. Protein product: CASSLTQGSSDSPLHF. The J gene is TRBJ1-6, the V gene TRBV11-2; perhaps TRBD1 as D (5 bases). V was pared by 2 bases and J by 8 bases, with 16 bases between. Per the germline V gene, CDR1 is SGHAT and CDR2 is FQNNGV. The CDR3 covers 16 residues.

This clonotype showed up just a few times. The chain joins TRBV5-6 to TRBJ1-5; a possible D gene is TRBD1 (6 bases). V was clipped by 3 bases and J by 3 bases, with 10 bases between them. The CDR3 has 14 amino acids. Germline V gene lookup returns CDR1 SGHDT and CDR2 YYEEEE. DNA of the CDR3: TGTGCCAGCAGCTCCGCAGGGGACAATCAGCCCCAGCATTTT. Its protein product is CASSSAGDNQPQHF.

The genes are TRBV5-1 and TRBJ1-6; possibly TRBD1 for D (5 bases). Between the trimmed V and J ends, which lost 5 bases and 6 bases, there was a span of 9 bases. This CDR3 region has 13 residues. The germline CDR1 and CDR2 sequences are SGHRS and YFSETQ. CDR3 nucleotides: TGCGCCAGCAGGACAGAGATTAATTCACCCCTCCACTTT. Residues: CASRTEINSPLHF.

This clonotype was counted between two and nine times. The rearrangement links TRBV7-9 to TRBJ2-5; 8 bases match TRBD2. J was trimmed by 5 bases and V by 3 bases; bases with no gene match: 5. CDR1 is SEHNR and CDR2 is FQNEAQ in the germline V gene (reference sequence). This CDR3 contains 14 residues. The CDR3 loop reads CASSLGLVHETQYF. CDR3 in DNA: TGTGCCAGCAGCTTGGGACTAGTCCATGAGACCCAGTACTTC.

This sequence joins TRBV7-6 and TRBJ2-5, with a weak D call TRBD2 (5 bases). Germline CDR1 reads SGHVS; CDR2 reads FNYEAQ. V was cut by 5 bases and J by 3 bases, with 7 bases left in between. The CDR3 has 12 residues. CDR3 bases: TGTGCCAGCAGCGGACTCAAAGAGACCCAGTACTTC. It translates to CASSGLKETQYF.

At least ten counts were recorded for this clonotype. CDR3 loop: CASSYLGVAGLKPYEQYF. CDR3 nucleotide sequence: TGTGCCAGCAGTTACTTGGGGGTAGCTGGTCTGAAACCCTACGAGCAGTACTTC. The chain uses TRBV6-5 and TRBJ2-7; D is tentatively TRBD1 or TRBD2 (5 bases each). The CDR3 contains 18 residues. Per the germline V gene, CDR1 is MNHEY and CDR2 is SVGAGI. Trimming removed 1 base from V and 2 bases from J, with 21 bases in between.

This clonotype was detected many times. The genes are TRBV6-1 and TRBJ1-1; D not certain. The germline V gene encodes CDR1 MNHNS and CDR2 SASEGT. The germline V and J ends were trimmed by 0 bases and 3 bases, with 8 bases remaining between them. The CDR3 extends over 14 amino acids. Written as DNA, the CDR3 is TGTGCCAGCAGTGAAGCAAACGGGGACACTGAAGCTTTCTTT. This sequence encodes CASSEANGDTEAFF.